This T cell receptor beta chain was sequenced for a study of Graves' ophthalmopathy and Graves' hyperthyroidism. Regarding the study as a whole: The blood repertoire also included most expanded thyroid clonotypes above 0.001 frequency. The model reached approximately 70% sensitivity and approximately 72% specificity for predicting ophthalmopathy progression.

This clonotype was seen repeatedly, ten times or more. What it binds is unknown. Germline V gene sequence: CDR1 DFQATT, CDR2 SNEGSKA (reference sequence). CDR3 length: 14 amino acids. Trimming took 4 bases from V and 5 from J, leaving 14 bases between them. CDR3 regions of TCR beta were amplified from RNA transcripts. First-round RT-PCR used HTBI primers; second-round multiplex PCR followed. MiXCR, run by TCRdb on the multiplex PCR reads, gives a single entry per CDR3 protein. The table shows roughly 610,000 distinct CDR3 sequences, with 20% to 25% occurring only once. PBMCs originated in approximately 9.1 ml of fresh peripheral blood.

The gene calls are TRBV20-1 and TRBJ2-2; D ambiguous. The clonotype originates from a woman aged 18 to 35 with stable Graves' hyperthyroidism. Some clones in this sample may be carry-over from other donors' samples. The sequenced sample consisted of peripheral blood. CDR3 amino acids: CSATKTLETGELFF. For the CDR3, the DNA is TGCAGTGCTACTAAAACGCTAGAGACCGGGGAGCTGTTTTTT.